The subject of this entry is one TCR beta chain. Antigen unknown. One entry per CDR3 protein, called by TCRdb with MiXCR from the RACE reads. Counted here are more than 55,000 distinct CDR3 sequences, around 9.5% occurring once; the ten biggest clones make up approximately 3%. The data are from a study of human T cells and chemical hapten exposure. Study-wide findings and caveats: Significantly greater numbers of large CDR3 similarity clusters came from expanded TCRs than from controls.

Time point specified: patch test 1, 2 weeks after DPC sensitization. Indicated treatment: therapeutic diphenylcyclopropenone sensitization with weekly scalp DPC. After removal of 6 bases from V and 4 bases from J, the junction contained 6 bases not matched to a gene. Germline V CDR1 and CDR2: MNHEY, SVGEGT. The length of the CDR3 is 15 residues. The clonotype originates from a middle-aged woman with alopecia areata. Some clones in this sample may be carry-over from other donors' samples. This sample comprised whole blood, obtained in connection with sensitization to the hapten diphenylcyclopropenone (DPC). The chain joins TRBV6-2 or TRBV6-3 to TRBJ2-1; 10 bases are shared with TRBD2. CDR3 in amino acids: CASRTSGGAYNEQFF. The CDR3 bases are TGTGCCAGCAGAACCAGCGGGGGGGCTTACAATGAGCAGTTCTTC.